This T cell receptor (beta chain) was captured by sequencing in a study of early T cells in non-severe SARS-CoV-2 infection. Study as a whole: Chains from this unsorted whole-blood bulk RNA could not be paired. Findings and caveats of the study: Database matching using VDJdb favored anti-spike CD8 responses, with private and CD4 specificities left missing.

Attachment of unique molecular identifiers to individual cDNA molecules was performed. TCRdb re-called the 5' RACE reads through MiXCR, storing one row per CDR3 protein. This table has tens of thousands of distinct CDR3 sequences, around 16% appearing once. Many counts were recorded for this clonotype. Antigen: not known. This TCR was recovered from an adult who was a healthcare worker with PCR-confirmed SARS-CoV-2 infection or an uninfected control (not recorded which). The source material was whole blood.

For the CDR3, the DNA is TGTGCCAGCAGCTTGGGGGGACAGGGCTACGAGCAGTACTTC. Translation: CASSLGGQGYEQYF. The gene calls are TRBV5-4 and TRBJ2-7; 9 nucleotides match TRBD1. CDR1 and CDR2 (germline): SGHNT, YYREEE (reference sequence). The V gene end was trimmed by 0 bases and the J gene end by 3 bases; junction bases not matched to a gene: 1. The CDR3 covers 14 residues.